This note documents a single T cell receptor beta chain sequence. From the 5' RACE reads, TCRdb called clonotypes with MiXCR, one entry per CDR3 protein. The sample has about 150,000 distinct CDR3 sequences, about 42% seen once. This sample was included in a study of CD8 T cells in ankylosing spondylitis. CDR1 MGHRA and CDR2 YSYEKL come from the germline V gene. The V end was cut by 1 base, the J end by 0 bases, with 9 bases between. The CDR3 covers 15 residues. This chain connects TRBV4-1 to TRBJ1-1; D unclear. The receptor comes from a male donor with ankylosing spondylitis. Specimen: synovial fluid, either unsorted or a sorted T cell fraction (not recorded which). The CDR3 DNA is TGCGCCAGCAGCCAAGTAAGGAACCTGAACACTGAAGCTTTCTTT. It translates to CASSQVRNLNTEAFF.